Listed below are T cell receptor beta chains from one sample, sequenced in a study of CD8+CD57+ T cells in acquired aplastic anemia. In TCRdb, the reads were re-called with MiXCR into one record per CDR3 protein. The sample records 160,000 or so distinct CDR3 sequences, about two thirds being singletons. Source material: sorted CD4+, CD8+, or CD8+CD57+ T cells (not recorded which) from PBMCs. The source is a human donor with aplastic anemia. CDR3s include the opening cysteine and the closing phenylalanine or tryptophan. D genes are given only for firm matches. Rows give clone size only sometimes, using once, few, many, or a class for an expanded clone.

CDR3aa	CDR3nt	j_gene	abundance	v_gene	d_gene
CSAITTGGEQYF	TGCAGTGCTATCACGACGGGGGGGGAGCAGTACTTC	TRBJ2-7	few	TRBV20-1	TRBD2
CASSPHQTVMNTEAFF	TGTGCCAGCAGTCCACACCAGACTGTTATGAACACTGAAGCTTTCTTT	TRBJ1-1	-	TRBV25-1	-
CATSPNLVDRVFTEAFF	TGTGCCACCAGTCCGAATCTGGTAGACAGGGTGTTCACTGAAGCTTTCTTT	TRBJ1-1	-	TRBV15	TRBD1
CASKKEATQYF	TGTGCCAGCAAAAAGGAGGCGACCCAGTACTTC	TRBJ2-5	-	TRBV2	-
CASSVGLAWEQYF	TGTGCCAGCAGCGTAGGCCTAGCATGGGAGCAGTACTTC	TRBJ2-7	-	TRBV9	-
CSARSTTEAFF	TGCAGTGCTAGATCTACGACTGAAGCTTTCTTT	TRBJ1-1	few	TRBV20-1	-
CSVGPGQRNYGYTF	TGCAGCGTTGGGCCTGGACAGCGTAACTATGGCTACACCTTC	TRBJ1-2	few	TRBV29-1	-
CASSASGGTGYEQYF	TGTGCCAGCAGCGCGAGCGGGGGAACGGGCTACGAGCAGTACTTC	TRBJ2-7	few	TRBV9	TRBD2
CATSSHRGLMNEQYF	TGTGCCACCAGCAGCCACAGGGGCCTTATGAACGAGCAGTACTTC	TRBJ2-7	few	TRBV15	TRBD1
CSVVPNGQGTSASLF	TGCAGTGTTGTACCGAACGGACAGGGGACCTCCGCTTCACTCTTC	TRBJ1-2	-	TRBV20-1	TRBD1
CASSSGQGTTGRRETQYF	TGTGCCAGCAGCTCCGGACAGGGGACCACAGGTCGTCGGGAGACCCAGTACTTC	TRBJ2-5	-	TRBV5-4	TRBD1
CSARDSFYEQYF	TGCAGTGCTAGGGACAGTTTCTACGAGCAGTACTTC	TRBJ2-7	-	TRBV20-1	-
CASSQDRQGGEAFF	TGCGCCAGCAGCCAAGATCGGCAGGGTGGTGAAGCTTTCTTT	TRBJ1-1	few	TRBV4-1	-
CASSIGHSYEQYF	TGTGCCAGTAGTATTGGGCACTCCTACGAGCAGTACTTC	TRBJ2-7	-	TRBV19	-
CATSDSGGQGGEKLFF	TGTGCCACCAGTGATTCCGGCGGGCAGGGCGGTGAAAAACTGTTTTTT	TRBJ1-4	-	TRBV24-1	-
CASSLGLNYEQYF	TGTGCCAGCAGCTTGGGACTGAACTACGAGCAGTACTTC	TRBJ2-7	few	TRBV7-2	-
CAISESGQQTYEQYF	TGTGCCATCAGTGAAAGTGGGCAGCAGACCTACGAGCAGTACTTC	TRBJ2-7	-	TRBV10-3	-
CAISESLETQYF	TGTGCCATCAGTGAGTCGCTGGAGACGCAGTATTTT	TRBJ2-3	-	TRBV10-3	-
CAGGTVDQPQHF	TGTGCCGGCGGGACAGTAGATCAGCCCCAGCATTTT	TRBJ1-5	once	TRBV19	TRBD1
CASIPPYEQYF	TGTGCCAGCATTCCTCCCTACGAGCAGTACTTC	TRBJ2-7	-	TRBV24-1	-
CASSSAGGPEQYF	TGTGCCAGCAGCTCCGCCGGGGGACCCGAGCAGTACTTC	TRBJ2-7	-	TRBV7-9	-
CSAREPGQGYEQYF	TGCAGTGCTAGAGAACCGGGACAGGGCTACGAGCAGTACTTC	TRBJ2-7	-	TRBV20-1	TRBD1
CASSLAETGPMNTEAFF	TGTGCCAGCAGCTTAGCCGAGACAGGTCCTATGAACACTGAAGCTTTCTTT	TRBJ1-1	-	TRBV7-9	-
CASSLELLAGGPTYTQFF	TGTGCCAGCAGCTTAGAGCTACTAGCGGGAGGCCCTACCTACACGCAGTTCTTC	TRBJ2-1	many	TRBV7-8	TRBD2
CASSVRGSNTEAFF	TGTGCCAGCAGTGTGAGGGGTTCGAACACTGAAGCTTTCTTT	TRBJ1-1	-	TRBV2	-
CASSYEGMNTEAFF	TGCGCCAGCAGTTACGAAGGCATGAACACTGAAGCTTTCTTT	TRBJ1-1	-	TRBV5-1	-
CASMLWVSSGANVLTF	TGTGCCAGCATGCTGTGGGTCTCCTCTGGGGCCAACGTCCTGACTTTC	TRBJ2-6	-	TRBV7-9	-
CATSDALDGTGELFF	TGTGCCACCAGTGATGCTTTAGACGGGACCGGGGAGCTGTTTTTT	TRBJ2-2	-	TRBV24-1	-
CSVEIWRNYGYTF	TGCAGCGTTGAAATATGGCGAAACTATGGCTACACCTTC	TRBJ1-2	-	TRBV29-1	-
CASTPPGGETQYF	TGTGCCAGCACCCCGCCGGGTGGGGAGACCCAGTACTTC	TRBJ2-5	few	TRBV7-9	-
CSWGRGTGEKLFF	TGCAGTTGGGGGAGAGGGACAGGTGAAAAACTGTTTTTT	TRBJ1-4	-	TRBV20-1	TRBD1
CASSEFNSGEKLFF	TGCGCCAGCAGTGAGTTTAATTCGGGAGAAAAGCTGTTTTTT	TRBJ1-4	-	TRBV10-1	-
CSARRFTTAEQYF	TGCAGTGCTAGAAGGTTTACGACGGCCGAGCAGTACTTC	TRBJ2-7	once	TRBV20-1	-
CASSQFDSSSYEQYF	TGCGCCAGCAGCCAATTCGACAGCAGCTCCTACGAGCAGTACTTC	TRBJ2-7	-	TRBV19	-
CASSQVPGLVDNEQFF	TGTGCCAGCAGCCAAGTTCCTGGACTAGTTGACAATGAGCAGTTCTTC	TRBJ2-1	few	TRBV14	TRBD2
CSARAGQGQFF	TGCAGTGCTAGGGCGGGGCAAGGGCAGTTCTTC	TRBJ2-1	-	TRBV20-1	-
CASSGRPTQGYTF	TGTGCCAGCAGTGGTCGGCCGACCCAGGGCTACACCTTC	TRBJ1-2	-	TRBV2	-
CSATSASAAFYEQYF	TGCAGTGCGACCAGTGCGTCGGCAGCTTTTTACGAGCAGTACTTC	TRBJ2-7	-	TRBV20-1	-
CAISSGLTDTQYF	TGTGCCATCAGCTCAGGTCTAACAGATACGCAGTATTTT	TRBJ2-3	-	TRBV10-3	-
CASSLSLPQETQYF	TGTGCCAGCAGCTTATCCCTGCCACAAGAGACCCAGTACTTC	TRBJ2-5	few	TRBV7-8	-
CASQERGNEQFF	TGTGCCAGCCAGGAGCGGGGCAATGAGCAGTTCTTC	TRBJ2-1	-	TRBV2	TRBD2